A single T cell receptor beta chain is shown here with its context. The data derive from a study of spatial heterogeneity in lung cancer. The overall study: Detected beta-chain sequences consistently exceeded alpha-chain sequences.

V lost 0 bases, J lost 8 bases, and 11 bases lay in between. Germline V lookup: CDR1 KGHSH, CDR2 LQKENI. This CDR3 is 14 amino acids long. On each TCR cDNA molecule, a unique molecular identifier was present. TCRdb used MiXCR to reprocess the 5' RACE reads, holding one entry per CDR3 protein. The sample contains around 41,000 distinct CDR3 sequences, 22% of which appear only once. As for time point: blood at routine non-recurrence follow-up after resection. Sequenced material: PBMCs, taken at follow-up. This receptor was obtained from a female donor with early-stage non-small cell lung cancer. The chain recombines TRBV18 with TRBJ2-4; D is unresolved. CDR3 sequence: CASSPPERADIQYF. CDR3 nucleotides: TGTGCCAGCTCACCACCGGAACGGGCGGACATTCAGTACTTC.